This is a list of T cell receptor beta chains from one sample in a study of STAT5B mutations in CD4+ large granular lymphocyte leukemia. Here immunoSEQ multiplex PCR was the method, and the copy in TCRdb shows in-frame clones only, minus some. The sample lists roughly 490 clones, roughly 80% occurring once. The specimen was PBMCs. Source of these receptors: a woman aged 40 to 49 with CD4+ T-cell large granular lymphocyte leukemia. The CDR3 runs from the conserved cysteine through the conserved F or W. The D gene is left open where the match is weak. A clone size is listed for some rows: how often the clone was seen (once, few, many), or a class if it is expanded.

v_call: TRBV5-1
cdr3_length: 16
d_call: NA
clone_size: few
j_call: TRBJ2-1
cdr3_aa: CASSPLGGGPYNEQFF
cdr3_nt: TGTGCCAGCAGCCCGCTAGGAGGGGGACCCTACAATGAGCAGTTCTTC

v_call: TRBV7-9
cdr3_length: 12
d_call: TRBD1
clone_size: NA
j_call: TRBJ1-2
cdr3_aa: CASSTGGLGYTF
cdr3_nt: TGTGCCAGCAGCACAGGGGGTCTTGGCTACACCTTC

v_call: TRBV29-1
cdr3_length: 11
d_call: NA
clone_size: NA
j_call: TRBJ1-2
cdr3_aa: CSAGTKYGYTF
cdr3_nt: TGCAGCGCCGGGACAAAGTATGGCTACACCTTC

v_call: TRBV9
cdr3_length: 14
d_call: NA
clone_size: NA
j_call: TRBJ1-5
cdr3_aa: CASSPGSRNQPQHF
cdr3_nt: TGTGCCAGCAGCCCAGGGTCGCGCAATCAGCCCCAGCATTTT

v_call: TRBV19
cdr3_length: 17
d_call: TRBD2
clone_size: once
j_call: TRBJ2-2
cdr3_aa: CASNPPLAGVNTGELFF
cdr3_nt: TGTGCCAGTAACCCACCTCTAGCGGGGGTTAACACCGGGGAGCTGTTTTTT

v_call: TRBV27
cdr3_length: 14
d_call: NA
clone_size: NA
j_call: TRBJ2-3
cdr3_aa: CASNSRRGDGTQYF
cdr3_nt: TGTGCCAGTAATTCCAGGAGGGGGGACGGTACGCAGTATTTT

v_call: TRBV30
cdr3_length: 13
d_call: NA
clone_size: few
j_call: TRBJ1-5
cdr3_aa: CAWTDSTYQPQHF
cdr3_nt: TGTGCCTGGACGGACAGTACATATCAGCCCCAGCATTTT

v_call: TRBV5-4
cdr3_length: 13
d_call: NA
clone_size: NA
j_call: TRBJ2-1
cdr3_aa: CASSLVATGEQFF
cdr3_nt: TGTGCCAGCAGCTTAGTAGCTACTGGTGAGCAGTTCTTC

v_call: TRBV27
cdr3_length: 14
d_call: TRBD1
clone_size: NA
j_call: TRBJ2-7
cdr3_aa: CASSLGTDLLEQYF
cdr3_nt: TGTGCCAGCAGTTTAGGGACAGACCTCTTAGAGCAGTACTTC

v_call: TRBV5-4
cdr3_length: 16
d_call: NA
clone_size: NA
j_call: TRBJ2-1
cdr3_aa: CASSSRRGDSYNEQFF
cdr3_nt: TGTGCCAGCAGCTCCCGCCGGGGAGACTCCTACAATGAGCAGTTCTTC

v_call: TRBV5-1
cdr3_length: 14
d_call: NA
clone_size: NA
j_call: TRBJ1-3
cdr3_aa: CASSPDSSGNTIYF
cdr3_nt: TGCGCCAGCAGCCCAGACAGCTCTGGAAACACCATATATTTT

v_call: TRBV6-1
cdr3_length: 16
d_call: TRBD1
clone_size: NA
j_call: TRBJ2-5
cdr3_aa: CASSGGTGALQETQYF
cdr3_nt: TGTGCCAGCAGTGGGGGGACAGGGGCCCTTCAAGAGACCCAGTACTTC

v_call: TRBV9
cdr3_length: 15
d_call: TRBD1
clone_size: NA
j_call: TRBJ1-1
cdr3_aa: CASSVEGAENTEAFF
cdr3_nt: TGTGCCAGCAGCGTAGAGGGGGCTGAGAACACTGAAGCTTTCTTT